The 20 T cell receptor beta chains presented below share a single source sample, sequenced in a study of shared clonotypes between healthy human individuals. Repertoires were generated with immunoSEQ multiplex PCR, while TCRdb's copy carries only in-frame clones and drops some. The sample consists of some 530,000 clones, 81% of them appearing once. Sequencing was carried out using PBMCs. The receptors were gathered from a woman between 35 and 50 years old in good health. Some clones in this sample may be carry-over from other donors' samples.

Concerning this clone: Just one base apart from a much larger clone, this may be a read error. The chain carries TRBV7-2 and TRBJ2-3; TRBD2 is a possible D gene (6 bases). CDR1 and CDR2 from the germline V gene are SGHTA and FQGNSA. The CDR3 spans 14 residues. V was trimmed by 3 bases and J by 3 bases, leaving 10 bases between them. Written as DNA, the CDR3 is TGTGCCAGCAGCTTGGGAGGTTGGACAGATACGCAGTATTTT. It yields the protein CASSLGGWTDTQYF.

As concerns this clone: A single base is all that separates this from a far larger clone, so a read error is likely. The chain combines TRBV28 with TRBJ2-5; D is undetermined. CDR1 MDHEN and CDR2 SYDVKM come from the germline V gene. Trimming left V 5 bases short and J 1 base short, with 11 bases between. CDR3 length equals 14 residues. The CDR3 loop reads CASSRSCTQETQYF. The CDR3 DNA reads TGTGCCAGCAGTCGCTCCTGCACCCAAGAGACCCAGTACTTC.

As regards this clone: This likely traces to a read error, being one base from a far larger clone. This CDR3 fails to terminate in the conserved phenylalanine or tryptophan, so it likely reflects a read error. V usage is TRBV4-2 and J usage is TRBJ1-1; D perhaps matches TRBD1 (5 bases). V was pared by 1 base and J by 4 bases, with 13 bases between. The CDR3 length is 15 residues. Germline loops: CDR1 LGHNA, CDR2 YNFKEQ. The CDR3 protein is CASSQGGTLSTEAFS. The CDR3 bases are TGTGCCAGCAGCCAAGGAGGGACCCTGAGCACTGAAGCTTTCTCT.

The chain employs TRBV5-1 and TRBJ2-7; TRBD2 matches 7 bases. Germline CDR1 is SGHRS and CDR2 is YFSETQ. J lost 5 bases, V lost 2 bases, and 13 bases had no gene match. CDR3 size: 16 residues. CDR3: CASSFQGVAGVDEQYF. CDR3 bases: TGCGCCAGCAGCTTCCAGGGAGTGGCGGGAGTGGACGAGCAGTACTTC.

About this clone: A read error may produce the germline difference seen at one junction end. V gene TRBV15 combines with J gene TRBJ1-3; weak D call: TRBD1 (6 bases). This CDR3 region has 16 residues. CDR1 is LNHNV and CDR2 is YYDKDF in the germline V gene (reference sequence). In DNA, the CDR3 is TGTGCCACCAGCAGAGACCAGACAGGCTCTGGAAACACCACATATTTT. Translation: CATSRDQTGSGNTTYF.

Details on this clone: A single base is all that separates this from a far larger clone, so a read error is likely. This chain joins TRBV4-3 and TRBJ2-7; 7 nucleotides match TRBD1. Trimming removed 1 base from V and 7 bases from J; junction bases left unmatched: 7. Germline values: CDR1 LGHNA, CDR2 YSLEER. The CDR3 consists of 14 residues. CDR3 in amino acids: CASSQVRGPGEQYF. CDR3 nucleotides: TGCGCCAGCAGCCAAGTAAGGGGGCCGGGGGAGCAGTACTTC.

A word on this clone: A far more abundant clone sits one base away, making this likely a read error. The rearrangement joins TRBV4-1 to TRBJ2-7, with TRBD1 identical over 7 bases. This CDR3 has 17 amino acids. The germline gives CDR1 MGHRA, CDR2 YSYEKL. The CDR3, as DNA: TGCGCCAGCAGCCAAGATCCCCTGACAGGGAAATCGTCCGAGCAGCACTTC. Translated: CASSQDPLTGKSSEQHF.

This clone has just one count. This sequence joins TRBV4-2 and TRBJ2-7; 7 positions agree with TRBD2. The CDR3 runs 15 residues. The V gene's germline CDR1 is LGHNA and CDR2 YNFKEQ. J lost 2 bases, V lost 0 bases, and 4 bases had no gene match. The CDR3 coding sequence is TGTGCCAGCAGCCAAGAAGCCAGCGGGACCTACGAGCAGTACTTC. This codes for CASSQEASGTYEQYF.

The chain uses TRBV19 and TRBJ1-5; D may be TRBD1 (5 bases). With 8 bases removed from V and 6 bases from J, the gap between germline ends came to 14 bases. Germline loops: CDR1 LNHDA, CDR2 SQIVND (reference sequence). The CDR3 covers 13 residues. The CDR3 spells CASSRARSQPQHF. CDR3 in DNA: TGTGCCAGTTCCAGGGCCCGGTCTCAGCCCCAGCATTTT.

This clone came up once. The identical CDR3 is also encoded by other nucleotide sequences in the sample. V is TRBV11-3 and J is TRBJ2-3; D unclear. This CDR3 spans 14 amino acids. Trimming removed 1 base from V and 0 bases from J, with 5 bases in between. Germline V lookup: CDR1 SGHNT, CDR2 YENEEA. This chain's CDR3 is CASSLAASTDTQYF. The CDR3 region has the DNA TGTGCCAGCAGCTTAGCGGCTAGCACAGATACGCAGTATTTT.

The chain employs TRBV28 and TRBJ2-3, with 9 nucleotides matching TRBD2. Trimming at V came to 3 bases and at J to 5 bases, leaving 3 bases not matched to a gene. The CDR3 sequence is 14 residues long. Germline CDR1 is MDHEN and CDR2 is SYDVKM. This CDR3 is CASSFLAGIDTQYF. DNA for the CDR3: TGTGCCAGCAGTTTTCTAGCGGGAATAGATACGCAGTATTTT.

This clone was counted many times. The same CDR3 is also encoded by other DNA sequences in this sample. The chain carries TRBV5-1 and TRBJ2-1; D unresolved. This CDR3 spans 15 amino acids. The germline CDR1 and CDR2 sequences are SGHRS and YFSETQ. V shed 4 bases and J shed 4 bases, with 15 bases lying between them. The CDR3 region is CASSPSSPRYNEQFF. CDR3 nucleotides: TGCGCCAGCAGCCCGTCCTCCCCGCGGTACAATGAGCAGTTCTTC.

This chain connects TRBV18 to TRBJ1-5; the D is unclear. Deletions cut 3 bases from V and 4 bases from J, with 10 bases between. The V gene's germline CDR1 is KGHSH and CDR2 LQKENI. The CDR3 totals 14 residues. CDR3 coding DNA: TGTGCCAGCTCACCGTGGCCAGCGAATCAGCCCCAGCATTTT. This codes for CASSPWPANQPQHF.

This clone was seen only once. The V call is TRBV7-3, the J call TRBJ2-5; the D gene could be TRBD1 or TRBD2 (5 bases each). Germline assignment: CDR1 SGHTA and CDR2 FQGTGA. V was pared by 2 bases and J by 4 bases, with 20 bases between. This CDR3 spans 17 amino acids. In nucleotides, the CDR3 is TGTGCCAGCAGCTTAGGTTTGGGTTCGGTCGGGACAGAGACCCAGTACTTC. It codes for CASSLGLGSVGTETQYF.

As concerns this clone: Only one base separates this from a far larger clonotype, so it likely reflects a read error. Other DNA sequences within the sample encode an identical CDR3. The chain employs TRBV2 and TRBJ2-1; D is possibly TRBD2 (6 bases). The CDR3 is made up of 12 amino acids. Trimming removed 4 bases from V and 12 bases from J, with 13 bases in between. Germline V gives CDR1 SNHLY, CDR2 FYNNEI. Here the CDR3 DNA reads TGTGCCAGCAGTGGAGAACTAGCTGGGCAGTTCTTC. Encoded protein: CASSGELAGQFF.

This rearrangement joins TRBV27 to TRBJ2-1; TRBD2 might be the D (6 bases). Per germline, CDR1 MNHEY and CDR2 SMNVEV (reference sequence). The CDR3 loop spans 13 amino acids. V dropped 3 bases and J dropped 8 bases, with 11 bases sitting between them. In DNA, the CDR3 is TGTGCCAGCAGTTTGTTAGGGGAGGATGAGCAGTTCTTC. This translates into CASSLLGEDEQFF.

With respect to this clone: This is likely an artifact of a read error, given a far larger clone one base away. Additional DNA sequences in this sample encode the identical CDR3. V is TRBV30 and J is TRBJ1-1; D not certain. CDR3 length: 14 amino acids. Per the germline V gene, CDR1 is GTSNPN and CDR2 is SVGIG (reference sequence). The CDR3 sequence: CAWSVTEMNTEAFF. CDR3 coding DNA: TGTGCATGGAGTGTAACGGAGATGAACACTGAAGCTTTCTTT.

This chain links TRBV6-5 with TRBJ1-2, with D possibly being TRBD1 (5 bases). This CDR3 region has 12 residues. V lost 7 bases to trimming and J lost 8 bases, with 14 bases between them. Per germline, CDR1 MNHEY and CDR2 SVGAGI. CDR3 loop: CASIANRGGYTF. The CDR3 nucleotides read TGTGCCAGCATCGCCAATAGGGGCGGCTACACCTTC.

This clone was found a few times. V is TRBV19 and J is TRBJ1-5; D possibly corresponds to TRBD1 (5 bases). In germline, CDR1 is LNHDA, CDR2 SQIVND (reference sequence). The CDR3 contains 15 residues. Trimming took off 3 bases at V and 6 bases at J, with 15 bases between the two ends. The CDR3 nucleotides are TGTGCCAGTAGTATTAAACAGGTGGGCTCTCAGCCCCAGCATTTT. Translating gives CASSIKQVGSQPQHF.

The chain employs TRBV4-1 and TRBJ1-2; D possibly corresponds to TRBD1 (5 bases). Germline CDR1 is MGHRA and CDR2 is YSYEKL. Trimming pared 1 base from V and 2 bases from J, leaving 8 bases between. This CDR3 has 14 amino acids. CDR3 bases: TGCGCCAGCAGCCAAGCCGACAGAAACTATGGCTACACCTTC. Its protein is CASSQADRNYGYTF.